The sequence of this T cell receptor beta chain was determined in a study of response to subunit inactivated influenza vaccine. The study's findings and limits: T cells newly recruited by each seasonal influenza vaccination are few, the authors suggested.

TCRdb passed the RT-PCR reads through MiXCR, listing each CDR3 protein once. Of roughly 700,000 distinct CDR3 sequences in the sample, 11% to 15% are singletons; the top ten hold less than 7%. As to this clonotype: Its matching antigen is unknown.

This CDR3 is 14 amino acids long. J gave up 3 bases and V 6 bases, and 4 bases lay outside the gene matches. The chain combines TRBV12-3 or TRBV12-4 with TRBJ2-1, with 8 bases lining up with TRBD1. This clonotype was obtained from a man aged 45-60 years who received an inactivated influenza vaccine. This material consisted of PBMCs from blood, taken less than 15 days before vaccination. The CDR3 nucleotides are TGTGCCAGCAGAGGGGACAGGAACTACAATGAGCAGTTCTTC. Translating it yields CASRGDRNYNEQFF.